This passage covers 14 T cell receptor beta chains from one sample sequenced in a study of TIL therapy for anti-PD-1-resistant metastatic lung cancer. Stated time point: pre-treatment sample, taken before nivolumab and TIL therapy. Pleural nodules or supraclavicular lymph nodes made up most of the excised metastases sampled. Sequencing used immunoSEQ v3. Clones were read by immunoSEQ multiplex PCR, and TCRdb kept only the in-frame ones, dropping some. The table records 9,000 to 9,500 clones, around three quarters of them present only once. Sample: tumor tissue, taken at baseline. These receptor sequences come from a person aged 25-85 years with non-small cell lung cancer.

The V call is TRBV2, the J call TRBJ2-7; D gene uncertain. Trimming left V 8 bases short and J 6 bases short, with 17 bases between. The CDR3 runs 13 residues. Per the germline V gene, CDR1 is SNHLY and CDR2 is FYNNEI. DNA for the CDR3: TGTGCCAGCGGGCGCCCCCGTTTTCCCGAGCAGTACTTC. The encoded protein is CASGRPRFPEQYF.

The rearrangement links TRBV5-6 to TRBJ1-2; D gene unclear. Germline CDR1 reads SGHDT; CDR2 reads YYEEEE. This CDR3 spans 16 amino acids. Trimming shortened V by 1 base and J by 7 bases, and 20 bases separated the two germline ends. The CDR3 is CASSLWADWGGGGYTF. Here the CDR3 DNA reads TGTGCCAGCAGCTTGTGGGCCGATTGGGGAGGTGGTGGCTACACCTTC.

V is TRBV7-9 and J is TRBJ2-1, with D perhaps matching TRBD2 (5 bases). V was pared by 0 bases and J by 3 bases, with 12 bases between. The CDR3 extends over 16 amino acids. The germline CDR1 and CDR2 sequences are SEHNR and FQNEAQ (reference sequence). CDR3 in amino acids: CASSLAGAVFYNEQFF. The CDR3 DNA reads TGTGCCAGCAGCTTAGCGGGAGCGGTGTTCTACAATGAGCAGTTCTTC.

This chain connects TRBV7-2 to TRBJ2-3, with 8 bases lining up with TRBD2. The CDR3 covers 16 residues. Germline assignment: CDR1 SGHTA and CDR2 FQGNSA. Unmatched junction bases numbered 5, after V lost 0 bases and J lost 3 bases. The DNA of the CDR3 is TGTGCCAGCAGCTTAGCTTTCGGGGGGGCGACAGATACGCAGTATTTT. This sequence encodes CASSLAFGGATDTQYF.

This clone has more than one count but fewer than ten. J is TRBJ1-1 and V is TRBV9; TRBD1 aligns across 7 bases. The J segment lost 2 bases and the V segment lost 1 base, leaving 11 bases of the junction unmatched. CDR3 size: 17 residues. Germline V gives CDR1 SGDLS, CDR2 YYNGEE. The CDR3 nucleotides read TGTGCCAGCAGCGTAACCAGGGGGGGACCTGGTAACACTGAAGCTTTCTTT. Its translation: CASSVTRGGPGNTEAFF.

V gene TRBV9 combines with J gene TRBJ2-3, with 7 bases fitting TRBD2. The V segment lost 0 bases and the J segment 8 bases; nucleotides outside the gene matches: 12. CDR1 is SGDLS and CDR2 is YYNGEE in the germline V gene. This CDR3 is 16 amino acids long. CDR3 sequence: CASSVGGTTSQGTQYF. The CDR3 DNA reads TGTGCCAGCAGCGTAGGCGGGACTACGTCCCAAGGTACGCAGTATTTT.

CDR3 loop: CSANLGAEAFF. CDR3 sequence (DNA): TGCAGTGCTAACCTTGGCGCTGAAGCTTTCTTT. The chain links TRBV20-1 to TRBJ1-1; D is uncertain. CDR1 and CDR2 from the germline V gene are DFQATT and SNEGSKA (reference sequence). V was pared by 4 bases and J by 6 bases, with 9 bases between. The CDR3 is 11 amino acids.

The rearrangement joins TRBV4-3 to TRBJ1-2, with D hard to call. CDR3 size: 13 residues. V was clipped by 0 bases and J by 7 bases, with 9 bases between them. Germline CDR1 and CDR2: LGHNA and YSLEER. The CDR3 reads CASSQEATVGYTF. DNA for the CDR3: TGCGCCAGCAGCCAAGAGGCGACGGTTGGCTACACCTTC.

The V gene is TRBV5-6, the J gene TRBJ2-1; 9 positions agree with TRBD2. CDR3 size: 15 residues. CDR1 is SGHDT and CDR2 is YYEEEE in the germline V gene. The J segment lost 3 bases and the V segment lost 1 base, leaving 2 bases of the junction unmatched. In DNA form, the CDR3 reads TGTGCCAGCAGCTTGCGACTAGCGGACTACAATGAGCAGTTCTTC. It specifies CASSLRLADYNEQFF.

This chain connects TRBV14 to TRBJ2-5; TRBD2 matches at 9 bases. Germline CDR1 is SGHDN and CDR2 is FVKESK. With 2 bases clipped from V and 7 bases from J, the junction kept 14 bases outside the gene matches. The CDR3 spans 17 residues. CDR3 sequence reads: CASSQQTASGRLRTQYF. CDR3 bases: TGTGCCAGCAGCCAACAAACGGCGAGCGGGAGGTTACGGACCCAGTACTTC.

This clone was recorded a few times. The chain has TRBV14 and TRBJ2-6; possibly TRBD1 for D (6 bases). Deletions cut 4 bases from V and 2 bases from J, with 15 bases between. The CDR3 covers 17 residues. CDR1 SGHDN and CDR2 FVKESK come from the germline V gene. The DNA for the CDR3 is TGTGCCAGCAGCCCCTTGGGGGCCAGAGCTGGGGCCAACGTCCTGACTTTC. This sequence encodes CASSPLGARAGANVLTF.

V is TRBV28 and J is TRBJ1-1; D is uncertain. The CDR3 is 15 residues long. With 3 bases removed from V and 6 bases from J, the gap between germline ends came to 17 bases. Germline assignment: CDR1 MDHEN and CDR2 SYDVKM. The DNA for the CDR3 is TGTGCCAGCAGTTTTATCCGAGGAAGTTTAGCTGAAGCTTTCTTT. Translation: CASSFIRGSLAEAFF.

This chain joins TRBV6-1 and TRBJ2-7; 9 bases map to TRBD1. The V and J ends lost 4 bases and 4 bases, in that order; junction bases with no gene match: 8. This CDR3 has 15 amino acids. Germline V lookup: CDR1 MNHNS, CDR2 SASEGT. This CDR3 is CASSASTGGKYEQYF. The CDR3 region has the DNA TGTGCCAGCAGTGCTTCGACAGGGGGGAAATACGAGCAGTACTTC.

CDR3 amino acids: CASRDKSSGNTIYF. CDR3 DNA: TGTGCCAGTAGGGACAAGAGCTCTGGAAACACCATATATTTT. The V gene is TRBV19, the J gene TRBJ1-3; D is perhaps TRBD1 (5 bases). The CDR3 spans 14 residues. Trimming removed 6 bases at V and 0 bases at J, with 9 bases between. The germline gives CDR1 LNHDA, CDR2 SQIVND (reference sequence).